The 3 T cell receptor beta chains listed next were all sequenced from one sample in a study of CD8+CD57+ T cells in acquired aplastic anemia. The TCR beta profiling, which covered VDJ combination and CDR3 sequence, was carried out using genomic DNA as the template. TCRdb called the reads again in MiXCR, with one record for every CDR3 protein. Here the sample spans 400,000 to 450,000 distinct CDR3 sequences, just under 70% being singletons. Material: sorted CD4+, CD8+, or CD8+CD57+ T cells (not recorded which) from PBMCs. These receptors were collected from a human donor in good health, serving as a control.

A word on this clonotype: As the CDR3 is not closed by the conserved phenylalanine or tryptophan, this likely results from a read error. No DNA is shown, since the ends of the CDR3 on it are uncertain; the CDR3 is the one TCRdb lists. The chain is built from TRBV15 and TRBJ2-7; the table's D call of TRBD1 was not tested on the DNA. Inclusive of both ends, the CDR3 amounts to 13 amino acids. Germline V gives CDR1 LNHNV, CDR2 YYDKDF (reference sequence). The chain's CDR3 is CASSLALTADEYL.

Worth noting for this clonotype: A much larger clone lies a single base off, so this may be a read error. This chain links TRBV11-2 with TRBJ1-4, with no clear D. The CDR3 totals 14 residues. Germline V gene lookup returns CDR1 SGHAT and CDR2 FQNNGV. The CDR3 nucleotides read TGTGCCAGCAGCCAAGATTACCGGGGTGAAGAACTGTTTTTT. Its protein is CASSQDYRGEELFF.

This rearrangement joins TRBV7-9 to TRBJ2-7, with D perhaps matching TRBD1 or TRBD2 (5 bases each). V lost 5 bases, J lost 2 bases, and 10 bases lay in between. The CDR3 sequence is 13 residues long. Germline V gene sequence: CDR1 SEHNR, CDR2 FQNEAQ (reference sequence). The CDR3 protein is CASSEGPTYEQYF. CDR3 DNA: TGTGCCAGCAGCGAGGGACCAACCTACGAGCAGTACTTC.